The 19 T cell receptor beta chains presented below share a single source sample, sequenced in a study of cytomegalovirus exposure and HLA in healthy donors (dated by TCRdb to about 2017). The library came from the immunoSEQ multiplex PCR assay. TCRdb re-hosts the immuneACCESS table, in-frame sequences only. Its copies lack some clones; in the studies checked, an unresolved V gene accounts for under half of them, and the cause for the rest is not known. This sample lists 90,000 to 130,000 clones; roughly 90% were detected once. The ten top clones hold 1.4% of the sample. Sequenced: PBMCs. The receptors stem from a woman between 25 and 40 years old in good health and CMV-seropositive.

There are many counts of this clone. The rearrangement links TRBV4-3 to TRBJ1-4; 9 bases agree with TRBD1. Germline CDR1 LGHNA, CDR2 YSLEER. J lost 5 bases, V lost 1 base, and 5 bases had no gene match. The CDR3 length is 16 residues. The CDR3 nucleotides read TGCGCCAGCAGCCAAGCTTACGGACAGGGGAATGAAAAACTGTTTTTT. Amino acid sequence: CASSQAYGQGNEKLFF.

The rearrangement uses TRBV7-3 and TRBJ2-3; 7 bases are shared with TRBD2. Germline lookup yields CDR1 SGHTA and CDR2 FQGTGA. With 5 bases clipped from V and 1 base from J, the junction kept 3 bases outside the gene matches. The CDR3 covers 14 residues. The DNA for the CDR3 is TGTGCCAGCAGCCCTAGCGGCCGCACAGATACGCAGTATTTT. Residues: CASSPSGRTDTQYF.

The gene calls are TRBV11-2 and TRBJ1-1; possible D gene TRBD1, 5 bases. The CDR3 runs to 13 residues. V dropped 5 bases and J dropped 3 bases, with 10 bases sitting between them. CDR1 is SGHAT, CDR2 FQNNGV, per germline. CDR3 sequence (DNA): TGTGCCAGCAGCGCCCAGGGTTACACTGAAGCTTTCTTT. Protein sequence: CASSAQGYTEAFF.

The V gene is TRBV5-1, the J gene TRBJ2-3, with 14 bases identical to TRBD2. Trimming took 3 bases from V and 3 from J; bases not matched to a gene: 3. Per germline, CDR1 SGHRS and CDR2 YFSETQ. The CDR3 is 16 amino acids. The CDR3: CASSSRLAGGTDTQYF. In nucleotides, the CDR3 is TGCGCCAGCAGCTCACGACTAGCGGGAGGGACAGATACGCAGTATTTT.

The chain joins TRBV5-6 to TRBJ2-7; 8 bases fit TRBD2. The germline CDR1 and CDR2 sequences are SGHDT and YYEEEE. There are 16 residues in the CDR3. J gave up 3 bases and V 1 base, and 9 bases lay outside the gene matches. The CDR3 region is CASSLTGTRGRYEQYF. CDR3 DNA sequence: TGTGCCAGCAGCTTGACCGGGACTAGGGGACGCTACGAGCAGTACTTC.

The chain uses TRBV7-6 and TRBJ2-7; D is unresolved. The V gene lost 5 bases and the J gene lost 0 bases, with 5 bases spanning the gap. This CDR3 is 12 amino acids long. Germline CDR1 SGHVS, CDR2 FNYEAQ. The CDR3 DNA sequence: TGTGCCAGCAGCCCTCCCTCCTACGAGCAGTACTTC. Translated: CASSPPSYEQYF.

The chain carries TRBV28 and TRBJ2-3; maybe TRBD2 (5 bases). Germline V gene sequence: CDR1 MDHEN, CDR2 SYDVKM. The CDR3 length is 16 residues. V shed 4 bases and J shed 0 bases, with 14 bases lying between them. DNA of the CDR3: TGTGCCAGCAGTTATACGAAAATAGCGAGCACAGATACGCAGTATTTT. Its protein product is CASSYTKIASTDTQYF. Using reference TRBV28 and TRBJ2-3 for the parts outside the CDR3, the full variable domain is DVKVTQSSRYLVKRTGEKVFLECVQDMDHENMFWYRQDPGLGLRLIYFSYDVKMKEKGDIPEGYSVSREKKERFSLILESASTNQTSMYLCASSYTKIASTDTQYFGPGTRLTVL.

This clone has only one observation. The rearrangement joins TRBV19 to TRBJ1-2; D is perhaps TRBD1 (6 bases). CDR1 is LNHDA, CDR2 SQIVND, per germline (reference sequence). Between the trimmed V and J ends, which lost 3 bases and 5 bases, there was a span of 10 bases. The CDR3 contains 13 residues. CDR3 bases: TGTGCCAGTAGTATCAGGGGACCATATGGCTACACCTTC. This encodes CASSIRGPYGYTF.

CDR3 bases: TGTGCCAGCAGTACAGGGACTAGCGGAGGGTACAATGAGCAGTTCTTC. Translating it yields CASSTGTSGGYNEQFF. V usage is TRBV2 and J usage is TRBJ2-1, with 11 bases fitting TRBD2. The CDR3 covers 16 residues. Germline assignment: CDR1 SNHLY and CDR2 FYNNEI. J lost 4 bases, V lost 5 bases, and 7 bases had no gene match.

V usage is TRBV11-2 and J usage is TRBJ2-5, with D tentatively TRBD2 (6 bases). The CDR3 runs to 15 residues. Germline V gives CDR1 SGHAT, CDR2 FQNNGV. V was pared by 1 base and J by 4 bases, with 13 bases between. The CDR3 DNA follows: TGTGCCAGCAGCTTAGTTGGAGGGGTTCGAGAGACCCAGTACTTC. Amino acids: CASSLVGGVRETQYF.

V and J are TRBV2 and TRBJ2-1; 8 bases match TRBD1. V gave up 3 bases and J gave up 8 bases; unmatched junction bases: 12. Germline values: CDR1 SNHLY, CDR2 FYNNEI. The CDR3 loop spans 16 amino acids. The CDR3 spells CASSEGARTGIYEQFF. The CDR3 region has the DNA TGTGCCAGCAGTGAGGGGGCCAGGACAGGGATCTATGAGCAGTTCTTC.

The rearrangement uses TRBV29-1 and TRBJ1-1, with TRBD1 as a possible D gene (6 bases). The CDR3 extends over 16 amino acids. With 1 base removed from V and 7 bases from J, the gap between germline ends came to 22 bases. Germline assignment: CDR1 SQVTM and CDR2 ANQGSEA. The DNA for the CDR3 is TGCAGCGTTGAAGGAGGTGGGGGACAAATCCCCTTTGAAGCTTTCTTT. This gives the protein CSVEGGGGQIPFEAFF.

This clone has a handful of counts. The J gene is TRBJ1-2, the V gene TRBV2; D uncertain. The CDR3 totals 14 residues. The ends were cut back, 7 bases at V and 6 bases at J, with 18 bases in the middle. Germline V gene sequence: CDR1 SNHLY, CDR2 FYNNEI. The CDR3 spells CASKNHGERDGYTF. The CDR3 nucleotides are TGTGCCAGCAAGAACCACGGCGAGAGGGATGGCTACACCTTC.

This chain joins TRBV7-7 and TRBJ2-1; TRBD2 matches 7 bases. The germline V gene has CDR1 SSHAT and CDR2 FNYEAQ (reference sequence). The CDR3 loop spans 13 amino acids. Trimming took 4 bases from V and 10 from J; bases not matched to a gene: 7. CDR3 nucleotide sequence: TGTGCCAGCAGCTCGACCTTGCGGGGGGAGCAGTTCTTC. It yields the protein CASSSTLRGEQFF.

Concerning this clone itself: Different DNA sequences within this sample yield the same CDR3. This chain uses TRBV28 with TRBJ2-7; D gene ambiguous. V gave up 5 bases and J gave up 0 bases, with 5 bases separating them. Germline V lookup: CDR1 MDHEN, CDR2 SYDVKM. The CDR3 extends over 12 amino acids. The CDR3 is CASSHSSYEQYF. DNA for the CDR3: TGTGCCAGCAGTCATAGCTCCTACGAGCAGTACTTC.

The chain recombines TRBV29-1 with TRBJ1-2, with TRBD1 matching over 7 bases. The trim removed 5 bases at V and 3 bases at J, leaving 6 bases unmatched. This CDR3 is 13 amino acids long. Germline V lookup: CDR1 SQVTM, CDR2 ANQGSEA. The CDR3: CSVTGDLDYGYTF. The CDR3 DNA sequence: TGCAGCGTTACAGGGGACCTAGACTATGGCTACACCTTC.

The V gene is TRBV5-1, the J gene TRBJ2-2, with 9 positions matching TRBD1. The CDR3 sequence is 19 residues long. Per the germline V gene, CDR1 is SGHRS and CDR2 is YFSETQ. V was clipped by 0 bases and J by 1 base; unmatched bases: 10. The CDR3 sequence is CASSLVVGTGLLNTGELFF. The CDR3 coding sequence is TGCGCCAGCAGCTTGGTGGTTGGGACAGGGCTTTTGAACACCGGGGAGCTGTTTTTT.

The chain is built from TRBV30 and TRBJ2-1, with unresolved D. In germline, CDR1 is GTSNPN, CDR2 SVGIG (reference sequence). V gave up 1 base and J gave up 8 bases, with 15 bases separating them. This CDR3 comprises 14 residues. The CDR3 region has the DNA TGTGCCTGGAGTGCGACTTCCGCCCATGATGAGCAGTTCTTC. Protein: CAWSATSAHDEQFF.

The CDR3: CASSAGTGAIEDGYTF. The CDR3, as DNA: TGTGCCAGCAGCGCCGGGACAGGGGCTATCGAAGATGGCTACACCTTC. The chain is built from TRBV5-8 and TRBJ1-2; 10 bases match TRBD1. Germline lookup yields CDR1 SGHTS and CDR2 YDEGEE. The CDR3 runs 16 residues. Germline trimming cut 4 bases from V and 6 bases from J; bases unmatched to any gene: 12.